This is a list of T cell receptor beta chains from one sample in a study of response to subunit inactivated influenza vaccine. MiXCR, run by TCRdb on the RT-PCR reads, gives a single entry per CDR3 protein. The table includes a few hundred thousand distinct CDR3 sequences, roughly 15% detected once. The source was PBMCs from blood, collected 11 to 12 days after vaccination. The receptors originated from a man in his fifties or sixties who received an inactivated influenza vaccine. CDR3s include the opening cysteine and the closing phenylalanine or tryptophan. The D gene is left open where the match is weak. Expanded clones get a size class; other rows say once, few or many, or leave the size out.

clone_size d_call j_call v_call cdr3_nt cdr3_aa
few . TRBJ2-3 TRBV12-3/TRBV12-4 TGTGCCAGCGGTAGCACAGATACGCAGTATTTT CASGSTDTQYF
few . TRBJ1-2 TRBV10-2 TGCGCCAGCAGGGACACTAACTATGGCTACACCTTC CASRDTNYGYTF
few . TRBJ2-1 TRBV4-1 TGCGCCAGCAGCCAAGCGTACTCATCCCCCTACAATGAGCAGTTCTTC CASSQAYSSPYNEQFF
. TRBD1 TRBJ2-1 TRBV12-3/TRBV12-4 TGTGCCAGCAGCCCGGAGGACAGGGGGCCCGACAATGAGCAGTTCTTC CASSPEDRGPDNEQFF
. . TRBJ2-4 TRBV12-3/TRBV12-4 TGTGCCAGCAGTTTAGTTCCTACCACAAACATTCAGTACTTC CASSLVPTTNIQYF
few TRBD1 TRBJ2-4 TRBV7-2 TGTGCCAGCAGCTTCCAGGGGGCGGAGTACATTCAGTACTTC CASSFQGAEYIQYF
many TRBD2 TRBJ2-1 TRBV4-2 TGTGCCAGCAGCCAGGATCTAGCGGGCTCCTACAATGAGCAGTTCTTC CASSQDLAGSYNEQFF
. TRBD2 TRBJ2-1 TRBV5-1 TGCGCCAGCAGTTGGGGACTAGCGCGTGACAATGAGCAGTTCTTC CASSWGLARDNEQFF
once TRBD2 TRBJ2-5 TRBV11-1 TGTGCCAGCAGCTCCCCTATGGCGCCGGGACTAGCGGGAGGGCCAGAGACCCAGTACTTC CASSSPMAPGLAGGPETQYF
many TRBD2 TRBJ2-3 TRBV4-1 TGCGCCAGCAGCCGACTAGCGGGCACAGATACGCAGTATTTT CASSRLAGTDTQYF
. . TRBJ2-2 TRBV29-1 TGCAGCGGTGGGTGGTCCGGGGAGCTGTTTTTT CSGGWSGELFF
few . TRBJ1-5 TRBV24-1 TGTGCCACCAGTAGTTCGGGGCGATATCAGCCCCAGCATTTT CATSSSGRYQPQHF
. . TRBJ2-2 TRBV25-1 TGTGCCAGCAGGGGAGTTGTCGGGGAGCTGTTTTTT CASRGVVGELFF
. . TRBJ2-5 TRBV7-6 TGTGCCAGCAGCCCGCAGACAAAACAAGAGACCCAGTACTTC CASSPQTKQETQYF
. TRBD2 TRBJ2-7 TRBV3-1 TGTGCCAGCAGCCAAGATCTGAGACTAGCGGGAGGAGAGCAGTACTTC CASSQDLRLAGGEQYF
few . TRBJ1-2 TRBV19 TGTGCCAGTAGTATAGGGGGGGTAGCCGGAGCTAACTATGGCTACACCTTC CASSIGGVAGANYGYTF
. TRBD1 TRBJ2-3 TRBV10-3 TGTGCCATCGGGACAGGGGGAAGCACAGATACGCAGTATTTT CAIGTGGSTDTQYF
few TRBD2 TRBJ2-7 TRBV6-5 TGTGCCAGCAGTTACTCACGGGGGGTCTACGAGCAGTACTTC CASSYSRGVYEQYF
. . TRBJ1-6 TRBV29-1 TGCAGCGCCGGGACCGATTATTATTCACCCCTCCACTTT CSAGTDYYSPLHF
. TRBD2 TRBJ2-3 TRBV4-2 TGTGCCAGCAGCCAAGATCGGGGGGGGCTTGATACGCAGTATTTT CASSQDRGGLDTQYF
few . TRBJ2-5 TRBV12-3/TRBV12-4 TGTGCCAGCAGCTCCGGACTGGAAGTAGGGACCCAGTACTTC CASSSGLEVGTQYF
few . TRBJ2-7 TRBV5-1 TGCGCCAGCAGCCGGGACGTCACCTACGAGCAGTACTTC CASSRDVTYEQYF
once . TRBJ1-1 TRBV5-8 TGTGCCAGCGGCTTGGGGGCAGCGAACACTGAAGCTTTCTTT CASGLGAANTEAFF
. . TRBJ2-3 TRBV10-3 TGTGCCATCAAGGGGACGGGAGTGGCAACAGATACGCAGTATTTT CAIKGTGVATDTQYF
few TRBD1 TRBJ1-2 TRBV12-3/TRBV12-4 TGTGCCAGCAGCCAGACAGGGGATGGCTACACCTTC CASSQTGDGYTF
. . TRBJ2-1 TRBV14 TGTGCCAGCAGCCCGGGCCCTCTCGCTGGCTCCTACAATGAGCAGTTCTTC CASSPGPLAGSYNEQFF
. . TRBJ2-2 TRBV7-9 TGTGCCAGCAGCTTAGGATCTATGGGGGCGAACACCGGGGAGCTGTTTTTT CASSLGSMGANTGELFF
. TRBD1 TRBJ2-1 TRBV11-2 TGTGCCAGCGGAGAACAGGGGGCGCATGGAGAGCAGTTCTTC CASGEQGAHGEQFF
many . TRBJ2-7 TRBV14 TGTGCCAGCAGCCAAACGGGGGTACCCCCCTACGAGCAGTACTTC CASSQTGVPPYEQYF
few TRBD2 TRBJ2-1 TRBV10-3 TGTGCCATCAGGGGACTAGCCGATGAGCAGTTCTTC CAIRGLADEQFF
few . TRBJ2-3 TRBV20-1 TGCAGTGCTAGTTCCGCGAACACAGATACGCAGTATTTT CSASSANTDTQYF
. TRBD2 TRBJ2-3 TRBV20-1 TGCAGTGCTAGAGACGCTAGCGGGAGCACAGATACGCAGTATTTT CSARDASGSTDTQYF
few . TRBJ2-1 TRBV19 TGTGCCACAAGCCGCACAGGGCCAGCTGCCTACAATGAGCAGTTCTTC CATSRTGPAAYNEQFF
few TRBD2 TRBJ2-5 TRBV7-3 TGTGCCAGCAGCCAAACTAGCGGCGGTCGGGAGACCCAGTACTTC CASSQTSGGRETQYF
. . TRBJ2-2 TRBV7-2 TGTGCCAGCAGCCCCTACTTGGGGGAGCTGTTTTTT CASSPYLGELFF
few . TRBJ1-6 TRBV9 TGTGCCAGCAGCGCAGGGGTAGCGTATTCACCCCTCCACTTT CASSAGVAYSPLHF
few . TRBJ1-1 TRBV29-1 TGCAGCGTTGTAGTTTCCGCTGAAGCTTTCTTT CSVVVSAEAFF
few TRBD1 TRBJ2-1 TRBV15 TGTGCCACCAGCAGAGACGGACAGGGTATGCCCCATGAGCAGTTCTTC CATSRDGQGMPHEQFF
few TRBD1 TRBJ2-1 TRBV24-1 TGTGCCACCAGTGACCAGCGCCCGGGACAGGGAAGCAATGAGCAGTTCTTC CATSDQRPGQGSNEQFF
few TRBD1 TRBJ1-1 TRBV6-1 TGTGCCAGCAGCCCACTGCGGGACAGGGGCCCTGAAGCTTTCTTT CASSPLRDRGPEAFF
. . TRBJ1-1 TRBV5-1 TGCGCCAGCAGACTACAGGATAACACTGAAGCTTTCTTT CASRLQDNTEAFF
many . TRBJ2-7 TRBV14 TGTGCCAGCAGCCAGCGCTACGAGCAGTACTTC CASSQRYEQYF
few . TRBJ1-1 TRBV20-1 TGCAGTGCTAATAGGGGACAATTAAACACTGAAGCTTTCTTT CSANRGQLNTEAFF
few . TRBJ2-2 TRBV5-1 TGCGCCAGCAGGGTGGCGGCGAACACCGGGGAGCTGTTTTTT CASRVAANTGELFF
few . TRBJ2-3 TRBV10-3 TGTGCCATTCGGGACCCCGGGACAGATACGCAGTATTTT CAIRDPGTDTQYF
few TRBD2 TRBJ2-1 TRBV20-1 TGCAGTGCTCACAGCGGGAGGGCCCCCGGGCCAAACAGTTCCAATGAGCAGTTCTTC CSAHSGRAPGPNSSNEQFF
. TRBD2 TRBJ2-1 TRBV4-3 TGCGCCAGCAGCCAAGATGCGGGGGGGCCTTTCGATGAGCAGTTCTTC CASSQDAGGPFDEQFF
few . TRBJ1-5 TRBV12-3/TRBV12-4 TGTGCCAGCAGTGCCCGACAGGTTGGGGCCTTTAGCAATCAGCCCCAGCATTTT CASSARQVGAFSNQPQHF
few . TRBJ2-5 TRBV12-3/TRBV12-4 TGTGCCAGCAGCCGCCGTCGGGGGTCATGGGAGACCCAGTACTTC CASSRRRGSWETQYF
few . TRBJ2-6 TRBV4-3 TGCGCCAGCAGCCGGACTGTCAGCTCTGGGGCCAACGTCCTGACTTTC CASSRTVSSGANVLTF